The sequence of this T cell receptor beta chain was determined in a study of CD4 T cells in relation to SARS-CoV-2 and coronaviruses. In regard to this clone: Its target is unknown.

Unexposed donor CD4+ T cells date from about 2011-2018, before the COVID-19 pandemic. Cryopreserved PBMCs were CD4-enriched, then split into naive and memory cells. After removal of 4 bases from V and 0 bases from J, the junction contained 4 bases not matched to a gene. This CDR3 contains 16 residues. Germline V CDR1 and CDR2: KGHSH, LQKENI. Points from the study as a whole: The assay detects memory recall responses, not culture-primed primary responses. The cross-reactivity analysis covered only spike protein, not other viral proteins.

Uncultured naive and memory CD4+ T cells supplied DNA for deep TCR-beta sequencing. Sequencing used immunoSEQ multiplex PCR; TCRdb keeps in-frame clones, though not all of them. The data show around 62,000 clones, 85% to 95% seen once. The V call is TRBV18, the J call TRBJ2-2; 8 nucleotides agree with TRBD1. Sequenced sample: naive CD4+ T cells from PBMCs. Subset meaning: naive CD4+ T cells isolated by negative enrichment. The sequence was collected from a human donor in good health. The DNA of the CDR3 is TGTGCCAGCTCACAGACAGGGGCCACGAACACCGGGGAGCTGTTTTTT. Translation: CASSQTGATNTGELFF. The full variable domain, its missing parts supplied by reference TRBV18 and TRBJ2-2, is NAGVMQNPRHLVRRRGQEARLRCSPMKGHSHVYWYRQLPEEGLKFMVYLQKENIIDESGMPKERFSAEFPKEGPSILRIQQVVRGDSAAYFCASSQTGATNTGELFFGEGSRLTVL.